The 30 T cell receptor beta chains given below trace back to one sample, sequenced in a study of shared clonotypes between healthy human individuals (TCRdb year 2020). The library relied on the immunoSEQ multiplex PCR assay. TCRdb mirrors the immuneACCESS table, restricted to in-frame sequences. Some clones are absent from its copies; in checked studies, under half trace to an unresolved V gene, and the reason for the others is unknown. The sample includes about 2.4 million clones, with roughly nine tenths observed a single time. The ten top clones hold 0.14% of the sample. Sequenced material: naive CD4+ T cells sorted from blood. In the paper's terms, the cell subset or site label means: CD45RA+ positively selected. Receptors originate from a man between 18 and 35 years old in good health.

V usage is TRBV4-3 and J usage is TRBJ2-7; tentatively, D is TRBD1 or TRBD2 (5 bases each). The CDR3 runs 13 residues. The germline CDR1 and CDR2 sequences are LGHNA and YSLEER. V was clipped by 6 bases and J by 6 bases, with 15 bases between them. The chain's CDR3 is CASSPEGSGEQYF. CDR3 coding DNA: TGCGCCAGCAGTCCCGAGGGGTCGGGCGAGCAGTACTTC.

A remark on this clone: Different DNA sequences within this sample yield the same CDR3. The gene calls are TRBV5-1 and TRBJ2-3, with 8 bases lining up with TRBD1. CDR3 length: 13 residues. In germline, CDR1 is SGHRS, CDR2 YFSETQ. J gave up 6 bases and V 0 bases, and 0 bases lay outside the gene matches. In DNA, the CDR3 is TGCGCCAGCAGCTTGGGACAGGGGGATACGCAGTATTTT. Its protein product is CASSLGQGDTQYF.

The V gene is TRBV2, the J gene TRBJ2-7; the match to TRBD1 covers 7 bases. After removal of 4 bases from V and 2 bases from J, the junction contained 5 bases not matched to a gene. CDR3 size: 14 residues. Germline-derived CDR1 and CDR2 are SNHLY and FYNNEI. As DNA, the CDR3 is TGTGCCAGCAGTGTGCGACAGGGCCCCTACGAGCAGTACTTC. Amino acids: CASSVRQGPYEQYF. Full variable domain (missing parts from reference TRBV2 and TRBJ2-7): EPEVTQTPSHQVTQMGQEVILRCVPISNHLYFYWYRQILGQKVEFLVSFYNNEISEKSEIFDDQFSVERPDGSNFTLKIRSTKLEDSAMYFCASSVRQGPYEQYFGPGTRLTVT.

For this clone: Other DNA sequences of this sample code for an identical CDR3. V is TRBV6-1 and J is TRBJ2-7; 9 bases align to TRBD1. Germline CDR1 and CDR2: MNHNS and SASEGT. V shed 1 base, J shed 3 bases, and the junction held 1 base outside the gene matches. CDR3 size: 14 residues. The CDR3 DNA reads TGTGCCAGCAGTGAAGGACAGGGGGTCTACGAGCAGTACTTC. This codes for CASSEGQGVYEQYF.

J is TRBJ1-5 and V is TRBV5-1, with 9 bases lining up with TRBD1. The CDR3 loop spans 15 amino acids. With 4 bases clipped from V and 5 bases from J, the junction kept 7 bases outside the gene matches. CDR1 and CDR2 (germline): SGHRS, YFSETQ. This CDR3 reads CASSVGTGTHQPQHF. As DNA, the CDR3 is TGCGCCAGCAGCGTAGGGACAGGGACTCATCAGCCCCAGCATTTT.

The chain carries TRBV4-1 and TRBJ2-7; 9 bases fit TRBD2. V shed 0 bases, J shed 3 bases, and the junction held 6 bases outside the gene matches. In germline, CDR1 is MGHRA, CDR2 YSYEKL. The CDR3 covers 16 residues. CDR3 amino acids: CASSQDKASGDYEQYF. The CDR3 DNA reads TGCGCCAGCAGCCAAGATAAGGCTAGCGGGGACTACGAGCAGTACTTC.

This sequence joins TRBV21-1 and TRBJ2-7; the DNA was not used to check the table's D call, TRBD2. TRBV21-1 is tagged as a pseudogene. This CDR3 is built from 16 residues. The CDR3 region is CASSREGLAGAYEQYF. The DNA of the CDR3 is TGTGCCAGCAGCAGAGAAGGACTAGCGGGTGCCTACGAGCAGTACTTC.

This rearrangement joins TRBV15 to TRBJ2-5, with D unclear. Germline values: CDR1 LNHNV, CDR2 YYDKDF (reference sequence). The CDR3 sequence is 14 residues long. The V end was cut by 0 bases, the J end by 6 bases, with 11 bases between. Here the CDR3 reads CATSRETAIQTQYF. CDR3 coding DNA: TGTGCCACCAGCAGAGAAACAGCGATTCAGACCCAGTACTTC.

Regarding this clone: Other DNA sequences in the same sample also yield this CDR3. The J gene is TRBJ2-3, the V gene TRBV18, with 10 bases that match TRBD2. The CDR3 is 16 amino acids. The germline CDR1 and CDR2 sequences are KGHSH and LQKENI. V lost 3 bases and J lost 0; bases outside the gene matches: 3. The CDR3 coding sequence is TGTGCCAGCTCACCCTCGACTAGCGGGAGCACAGATACGCAGTATTTT. Encoded protein: CASSPSTSGSTDTQYF.

Concerning this clone itself: One end of the junction is discordant with germline, which a read error may explain. The rearrangement joins TRBV30 to TRBJ1-5; the D is unclear. Germline CDR1 is GTSNPN and CDR2 is SVGIG (reference sequence). The CDR3 spans 17 residues. The chain's CDR3 is CAWSVGSGSHSSQPQHF. The DNA of the CDR3 is TGTGCCTGGAGTGTGGGGTCCGGATCCCATAGCAGTCAGCCCCAGCATTTT.

The CDR3 spells CASSFAPLGLAATGEQFF. The CDR3 region has the DNA TGTGCCAGCAGTTTCGCCCCCCTCGGACTAGCGGCGACGGGTGAGCAGTTCTTC. The chain couples TRBV27 to TRBJ2-1; 10 bases fit TRBD2. The CDR3 length is 18 residues. Trimming removed 3 bases from V and 9 bases from J; junction bases left unmatched: 17. Per germline, CDR1 MNHEY and CDR2 SMNVEV (reference sequence).

The chain has TRBV5-1 and TRBJ2-2; 14 bases match TRBD2. J lost 4 bases, V lost 4 bases, and 9 bases had no gene match. The CDR3 spans 18 residues. Looked up from germline, CDR1 is SGHRS and CDR2 is YFSETQ. In DNA form, the CDR3 reads TGCGCCAGCAGCCCCCGACTAGCGGGGGGGCTGGCCACCGGGGAGCTGTTTTTT. Protein: CASSPRLAGGLATGELFF.

The chain combines TRBV5-4 with TRBJ1-2, with D perhaps matching TRBD1 (5 bases). Trimming took off 6 bases at V and 8 bases at J, with 20 bases between the two ends. Germline V gene sequence: CDR1 SGHNT, CDR2 YYREEE (reference sequence). The CDR3 totals 14 residues. CDR3 region: CASTIPGGDLGYTF. CDR3 coding DNA: TGTGCCAGCACCATTCCGGGGGGGGATCTCGGCTACACCTTC.

This sequence joins TRBV9 and TRBJ2-3, with 13 nucleotides matching TRBD2. V was clipped by 0 bases and J by 0 bases; unmatched bases: 7. Germline CDR1 reads SGDLS; CDR2 reads YYNGEE. The CDR3 covers 19 residues. The CDR3: CASSVGLLAGGASTDTQYF. The CDR3 coding sequence is TGTGCCAGCAGCGTAGGGCTACTAGCGGGAGGGGCTAGCACAGATACGCAGTATTTT.

The chain uses TRBV6-1 and TRBJ2-7; D is tentatively TRBD1 or TRBD2 (5 bases each). V lost 10 bases and J lost 5, with 15 bases in between. The CDR3 has 12 amino acids. Germline CDR1 MNHNS, CDR2 SASEGT. CDR3 region: CATPGRWDEQYF. The CDR3 bases are TGTGCCACCCCGGGACGTTGGGACGAGCAGTACTTC.

The genes are TRBV6-6 and TRBJ2-5; TRBD1 agrees at 12 bases. The CDR3 loop spans 15 amino acids. J gave up 5 bases and V 3 bases, and 4 bases lay outside the gene matches. CDR1 and CDR2 (germline): MNHNY, SVGAGI (reference sequence). The CDR3 coding sequence is TGTGCCAGCAGTTATCCGGGACAGGGGGCTGAGACCCAGTACTTC. Amino acids: CASSYPGQGAETQYF.

With respect to this clone: A read error may produce the germline difference seen at one junction end. V and J are TRBV6-4 and TRBJ2-7; D is tentatively TRBD1 or TRBD2 (7 bases each). The CDR3 loop spans 14 amino acids. Germline lookup yields CDR1 MRHNA and CDR2 SNTAGT. The CDR3 reads CASTDQGGGYEQYF. CDR3 nucleotide sequence: TGTGCCAGCACTGACCAGGGGGGGGGATACGAGCAGTACTTC.

The chain uses TRBV2 and TRBJ2-3; D is undetermined. From germline, CDR1 is SNHLY and CDR2 FYNNEI. Trimming stripped 5 bases from V and 6 bases from J, with 15 bases between. This CDR3 region has 14 residues. CDR3 in amino acids: CASSLDRSPDTQYF. DNA of the CDR3: TGTGCCAGCAGTCTAGACCGAAGCCCTGATACGCAGTATTTT. Filled out from reference TRBV2 and TRBJ2-3, the complete variable domain reads EPEVTQTPSHQVTQMGQEVILRCVPISNHLYFYWYRQILGQKVEFLVSFYNNEISEKSEIFDDQFSVERPDGSNFTLKIRSTKLEDSAMYFCASSLDRSPDTQYFGPGTRLTVL.

CDR3 loop: CASGLVLGTAIPHSNQPQHF. The CDR3 DNA is TGTGCTAGTGGTTTGGTACTAGGGACAGCCATCCCCCATAGCAATCAGCCCCAGCATTTT. The V and J genes are TRBV12-5 and TRBJ1-5, with 7 bases fitting TRBD1. The CDR3 runs to 20 residues. V lost 0 bases to trimming and J lost 0 bases; unmatched junction nucleotides: 14. Germline CDR1 is LGHNT and CDR2 is FRNRAP.

The chain uses TRBV29-1 and TRBJ2-7, with D perhaps matching TRBD1 or TRBD2 (5 bases each). The CDR3 consists of 13 residues. V lost 0 bases and J lost 3, with 9 bases in between. Germline lookup yields CDR1 SQVTM and CDR2 ANQGSEA. CDR3 in amino acids: CSVEDRGVYEQYF. The CDR3 bases are TGCAGCGTTGAAGACCGGGGCGTCTACGAGCAGTACTTC.

The rearrangement links TRBV2 to TRBJ2-5; tentatively, D is TRBD2 (6 bases). CDR3 length: 12 amino acids. Germline lookup yields CDR1 SNHLY and CDR2 FYNNEI. CDR3: CATAREEETQYF. In DNA, the CDR3 is TGTGCTACCGCCAGGGAGGAAGAGACCCAGTACTTC. Filled out from reference TRBV2 and TRBJ2-5, the complete variable domain reads EPEVTQTPSHQVTQMGQEVILRCVPISNHLYFYWYRQILGQKVEFLVSFYNNEISEKSEIFDDQFSVERPDGSNFTLKIRSTKLEDSAMYFCATAREEETQYFGPGTRLLVL.

The genes are TRBV2 and TRBJ2-1; TRBD2 matches at 8 bases. The germline gives CDR1 SNHLY, CDR2 FYNNEI. V shed 6 bases and J 10 bases; nucleotides not matched to a gene: 14. The CDR3 loop spans 15 amino acids. CDR3 residues: CASSPHITSGGEQFF. The CDR3 coding sequence is TGTGCCAGCAGCCCCCACATCACTAGCGGTGGGGAGCAGTTCTTC.

The chain is built from TRBV10-2 and TRBJ2-3; no clear D gene. This CDR3 comprises 10 residues. The V gene's germline CDR1 is WSHSY and CDR2 SAAADI. Trimming left V 10 bases short and J 2 bases short, with 4 bases between. The CDR3 spells CATLTDTQYF. CDR3 sequence (DNA): TGCGCCACCCTCACAGATACGCAGTATTTT.

This sequence joins TRBV7-9 and TRBJ1-2; D unresolved. Looked up from germline, CDR1 is SEHNR and CDR2 is FQNEAQ (reference sequence). There are 13 residues in the CDR3. V was pared by 8 bases and J by 8 bases, with 18 bases between. In nucleotides, the CDR3 is TGTGCCAGCGCGTCCGGAGCTAGTGGGGGCTACACCTTC. Its protein product is CASASGASGGYTF. Full variable domain (rest looked up from reference TRBV7-9 and TRBJ1-2): DTGVSQNPRHKITKRGQNVTFRCDPISEHNRLYWYRQTLGQGPEFLTYFQNEAQLEKSRLLSDRFSAERPKGSFSTLEIQRTEQGDSAMYLCASASGASGGYTFGSGTRLTVV.

This clone appeared a few times. This chain's CDR3 is CASSLARRADTQYF. For the CDR3, the DNA is TGTGCCAGCAGCTTAGCCCGCCGGGCAGATACGCAGTATTTT. The chain carries TRBV7-2 and TRBJ2-3; D ambiguous. Germline assignment: CDR1 SGHTA and CDR2 FQGNSA. Trimming left V 0 bases short and J 4 bases short, with 8 bases between. The CDR3 is 14 amino acids. Full variable domain (outside the CDR3, taken from reference TRBV7-2 and TRBJ2-3): GAGVSQSPSNKVTEKGKDVELRCDPISGHTALYWYRQSLGQGLEFLIYFQGNSAPDKSGLPSDRFSAERTGGSVSTLTIQRTQQEDSAVYLCASSLARRADTQYFGPGTRLTVL.

With respect to this clone: The sample has other DNA sequences that encode this CDR3 too. The genes are TRBV7-2 and TRBJ1-5; D is perhaps TRBD1 (5 bases). V lost 3 bases, J lost 2 bases, and 11 bases lay in between. CDR1 SGHTA and CDR2 FQGNSA come from the germline V gene. CDR3 length: 15 amino acids. Here the CDR3 DNA reads TGTGCCAGCAGCTTTGGCCAGGGAGGCAATCAGCCCCAGCATTTT. Amino acid sequence: CASSFGQGGNQPQHF.

The chain uses TRBV7-9 and TRBJ2-7, with unresolved D. CDR3 length equals 13 residues. The V and J ends lost 6 bases and 5 bases respectively, with 14 bases between them. Germline-derived CDR1 and CDR2 are SEHNR and FQNEAQ (reference sequence). The CDR3 sequence: CASRSLLQNEQYF. DNA of the CDR3: TGTGCCAGCAGGTCCCTTCTCCAGAACGAGCAGTACTTC. The full variable domain, completed using reference TRBV7-9 and TRBJ2-7, is DTGVSQNPRHKITKRGQNVTFRCDPISEHNRLYWYRQTLGQGPEFLTYFQNEAQLEKSRLLSDRFSAERPKGSFSTLEIQRTEQGDSAMYLCASRSLLQNEQYFGPGTRLTVT.

The chain carries TRBV7-8 and TRBJ2-1; 13 bases line up with TRBD2. The CDR3 runs 15 residues. Germline loops: CDR1 SGHVS, CDR2 FQNEAQ. V shed 5 bases and J 7 bases; nucleotides not matched to a gene: 5. CDR3 sequence: CASSKTSGRWNEQFF. As DNA, the CDR3 is TGTGCCAGCAGCAAGACTAGCGGGAGGTGGAATGAGCAGTTCTTC.

The rearrangement links TRBV19 to TRBJ2-2; possible D gene TRBD1, 6 bases. The CDR3 totals 15 residues. The germline V gene encodes CDR1 LNHDA and CDR2 SQIVND (reference sequence). V lost 6 bases and J lost 2, with 13 bases in between. The CDR3 protein is CASRPGHVNTGELFF. In DNA form, the CDR3 reads TGTGCCAGTAGGCCGGGACACGTTAACACCGGGGAGCTGTTTTTT.

In the case of this clone: Other nucleotide sequences from this sample produce the same CDR3. This chain joins TRBV7-2 and TRBJ2-2; D remains unclear. Trimming pared 0 bases from V and 1 base from J, leaving 6 bases between. The CDR3 is 15 amino acids. The V gene's germline CDR1 is SGHTA and CDR2 FQGNSA. CDR3 DNA: TGTGCCAGCAGCTTAGCTCCAGGGAACACCGGGGAGCTGTTTTTT. It encodes CASSLAPGNTGELFF.